This is a list of T cell receptor beta chains from one sample in a study of cytomegalovirus exposure and HLA in healthy donors. Assay used: immunoSEQ multiplex PCR; TCRdb lists only in-frame clones, some missing. The sample lists 60,000 to 70,000 clones; 65% to 80% were seen once. The sample was PBMCs. These receptors were collected from a man aged 35 to 55 in good health and CMV-seropositive. CDR3s leave out the opening cysteine and the closing phenylalanine or tryptophan. Fields, in order: J gene, D gene, V gene, clone size, CDR3 protein. The D gene is left open where the match is weak. Clone size is stated in some rows and not others, as once, few, many or a class when expanded.

>TRBJ1-6|.|TRBV6-1|.
ASSVGLSSYNSPLH
>TRBJ1-1|TRBD1|TRBV6-6|.
ASTLPGQGVIAEAF
>TRBJ2-5|TRBD2|TRBV7-9|.
ASSFGTTKGETQY
>TRBJ2-7|TRBD1|TRBV11-3|.
ASSRTGWAYEQY
>TRBJ2-5|TRBD1|TRBV29-1|few
SANTQTGQETQY
>TRBJ1-6|.|TRBV21-1|.
ASSKRRFSPLH
>TRBJ2-1|TRBD1|TRBV19|.
ASSPGTGAYNEQF
>.|.|TRBV5-1|.
ASSRGPGNRYEQY
>TRBJ2-3|.|TRBV29-1|.
SVTGLDTQY
>TRBJ2-1|TRBD2|TRBV6-6|.
ASSLVTSGYNEQF
>TRBJ2-5|.|TRBV5-5|.
ASSLSGETQY
>TRBJ1-6|.|TRBV19|.
ASSHGDNGSPLH
>TRBJ1-5|.|TRBV2|.
ASKFGGWNQPQH
>TRBJ1-1|TRBD1|TRBV5-1|.
ASSLTGGYTEAF
>TRBJ2-1|.|TRBV7-2|.
ASSLKIEVNEQF
>TRBJ2-3|TRBD2|TRBV11-2|.
ASSLRLAVSDTQY
>TRBJ2-3|.|TRBV11-3|.
ASSLGGKTSTDTQY
>TRBJ2-5|TRBD1|TRBV19|.
ASTPDRGETQY
>TRBJ2-2|TRBD1|TRBV19|many
ASSIQVTGGKTGELF
>TRBJ2-1|TRBD1|TRBV23-1|few
ASSRGQAHYNEQF
>TRBJ2-5|.|TRBV13|.
ASSSDQETQY
>TRBJ1-2|TRBD1|TRBV2|many
ASSETGTGVHGYT
>TRBJ1-2|TRBD1|TRBV29-1|.
SVGQGDNYGYT
>TRBJ1-5|.|TRBV19|.
ASSIGSRGGNQPQH
>TRBJ1-5|.|TRBV27|.
ASSSQGNSNQPQH
>TRBJ2-1|TRBD2|TRBV5-1|.
ASSRTSDSYNEQF
>TRBJ2-1|TRBD2|TRBV11-2|once
ASSLWAGSGVSNEQF
>TRBJ1-1|.|TRBV6-1|.
ASSLGGTNTEAF
>TRBJ2-1|TRBD2|TRBV19|.
ASSSPGGSDEQF
>TRBJ2-4|TRBD1|TRBV19|few
ASSMGGTGVNIQY
>TRBJ1-3|TRBD1|TRBV4-3|.
ASSQDRGSGNTIY
>TRBJ2-3|.|TRBV4-3|few
ASSQTGYSTDTQY
>TRBJ1-2|.|TRBV19|.
ASSTGQIYGYT
>TRBJ2-3|.|TRBV2|.
AAKARGNTDTQY
>TRBJ2-1|.|TRBV29-1|.
SVVRPDLPSSYNEQF
>TRBJ2-1|.|TRBV2|few
ASSEVLGSYNEQF
>TRBJ1-3|.|TRBV30|.
AWTSSPNTIY
>TRBJ1-6|TRBD1|TRBV19|few
ATNRGYNSPLH
>TRBJ2-1|.|TRBV7-6|.
ASSYALGREQF
>TRBJ2-7|.|TRBV29-1|.
SVVKGSGYEQY
>TRBJ2-3|TRBD2|TRBV2|.
ASSVGSGGSGTQY
>TRBJ2-7|TRBD1|TRBV6-5|.
ASSYSGTGMGYEQY
>TRBJ2-7|.|TRBV28|.
ASSPWAGPSYEQY
>TRBJ1-5|.|TRBV19|few
ASSILLALGGQPQH
>TRBJ2-7|.|TRBV29-1|.
SVDDSAYEQY
>TRBJ2-1|TRBD2|TRBV19|.
ASSSWAGGQASSYNEQF
>TRBJ2-4|.|TRBV19|.
ASKTDLAKNIQY
>TRBJ2-5|TRBD2|TRBV4-3|few
ASSHSSGRGETQY
>TRBJ2-7|.|TRBV11-2|.
ASSFPSPSVSSYEQY
>TRBJ1-1|TRBD1|TRBV18|.
ASSDGTGEVNTEAF
>TRBJ1-5|.|TRBV30|.
AWTANSNQPQH
>TRBJ2-1|TRBD1|TRBV6-4|.
ASSAGTGEFNEQF
>TRBJ1-1|.|TRBV5-1|few
ASSVQGSGGAEAF
>TRBJ2-3|.|TRBV7-9|.
ASSKGDLAQY